Detailed here is one TCR beta chain. Its antigen is currently not known. No clone much larger than this one lies a single base away; base qualities are absent. CDR1 and CDR2, per the germline V gene, are SGHDT and YYEEEE. Germline trimming: 0 bases from V, 5 bases from J; junction bases outside gene matches: 5. Including cysteine and phenylalanine, the CDR3 has 14 amino acids. Only the CDR3 DNA stays, 42 bases, in frame from base 1. This record belongs to a study of blood T cell repertoires in COVID-19 (dated by TCRdb to about 2020). For the wider study: Collaborator samples came from the United States, Italy and Spain and covered acute and convalescent phases of COVID-19. The prospective study material was composed of cDNA or gDNA derived from T cells, B-cell-depleted T cells, or PBMCs. Deeply sampled blood TCRbeta repertoires from subjects exposed to, actively infected with, or recovered from COVID-19 were included in the dataset. A freely available public database, intended as a resource for researchers studying the immune response to SARS-CoV-2, is where the repertoires were released. Samples were obtained from the ongoing ImmuneRACE study (first 160 participants) and from over 1,000 subjects provided by 6 global collaborators. The sample metadata nearly always contained a de-identified subject ID, COVID-19 status, age in years and sex. Where available, HLA class I and class II types were taken from metadata supplied by the sample provider and were not determined by assay-based typing.

Collaborating institutions collected whole blood in K2EDTA tubes following their own protocols. For TCRbeta analysis, collaborators shipped samples as frozen whole blood, isolated PBMCs, or DNA extracted from either of those sample types. The investigation overall reported the following: How much clinical and demographic metadata was included differed by source and by participant, and the metadata was provided uncurated.

TCRbeta CDR3 regions were amplified from genomic DNA by means of the immunoSEQ Assay, a bias-controlled multiplex PCR. Processing in the source paper ran as follows. The number of nucleated cells in each sample was estimated from the amplification of reference gene primers within the assay. To quantify the absolute abundance of each unique TCRbeta CDR3 rearrangement, sequence reads were collapsed and filtered. For each sample, productive Simpson clonality was calculated as the square root of Simpson's diversity index across productive rearrangements. TCRdb holds this immuneACCESS table with in-frame rearrangements only. Some clones are missing; in checked studies, unresolved V genes explain under half, and the rest has no known cause. The V and J calls and clone size come from that table; D and trimming were worked out from the DNA. For this sample there are 250,000 to 350,000 clones; 75% to 90% appear just once. The biggest ten clones account for under 15% of the sample.

The source material was peripheral blood. The receptor was isolated from a woman aged 55-75 years with acute or convalescent COVID-19. The chain is encoded by TRBV5-6 joined to TRBJ2-7, and 7 bases in between align with TRBD1. Here the CDR3 is given as CASSLGQGFHEQYF. The DNA sequence is TGTGCCAGCAGCTTGGGACAGGGTTTCCACGAGCAGTACTTC.